This T cell receptor (beta chain) comes out of a study of blood T cell repertoires in COVID-19. Sequenced by immunoSEQ multiplex PCR; TCRdb stores in-frame clones only, minus some. The data hold fewer than 200,000 clones, with around 92% observed a single time. Germline V CDR1 and CDR2: LGHDT, YNNKEL (reference sequence). Trimming took 0 bases from V and 5 from J, leaving 20 bases between them. CDR3 length equals 19 residues. Sequencing was done on a sample of peripheral blood. The chain carries TRBV3-1 (or the pseudogene TRBV3-2) and TRBJ1-6, with D perhaps TRBD1 (6 bases). The origin of this receptor is a man aged 30 to 39 with COVID-19, enrolled during active disease. CDR3 nucleotide sequence: TGTGCCAGCAGCCAAGATCTACCCCCGGACAGTACTCATAATTCACCCCTCCACTTT. It specifies CASSQDLPPDSTHNSPLHF.